The rows below give T cell receptor beta chains drawn from one sample of a study of siplizumab effects on memory and regulatory T cells. TCRdb's table, derived via immunoSEQ multiplex PCR, lists solely in-frame clones and lacks some. The sample shows approximately 94,000 clones, 91% of them seen only once. Sequenced material: CD4+ T cells sorted from blood. These receptors came from a human donor in good health. Each CDR3 is given with its conserved first and last residue. A D gene is named only where the DNA matches it firmly. Not all rows give a size; the values are once, few, many and, for expanded clones, a class.

J | D | V | size | CDR3 | DNA
TRBJ2-3 | TRBD2 | TRBV5-1 | . | CASSGLAGSPDTQYF | TGCGCCAGCAGCGGACTAGCGGGGAGCCCAGATACGCAGTATTTT
TRBJ2-2 | . | TRBV11-2 | . | CASSPGFFGELFF | TGTGCCAGCAGCCCGGGTTTTTTTGGGGAGCTGTTTTTT
TRBJ1-6 | TRBD1 | TRBV18 | few | CASSLQGATNSPLHF | TGTGCCAGCTCCCTACAGGGGGCGACAAATTCACCCCTCCACTTT
TRBJ1-1 | TRBD1 | TRBV7-2 | . | CASSLRQGGTEAFF | TGTGCCAGCAGCCTGAGACAGGGAGGTACTGAAGCTTTCTTT
TRBJ2-2 | TRBD1 | TRBV11-2 | . | CASSFTGVTGELFF | TGTGCCAGCAGCTTTACAGGGGTTACCGGGGAGCTGTTTTTT
TRBJ1-5 | . | TRBV28 | few | CASSKRLSNQPQHF | TGTGCCAGCAGTAAAAGGCTGAGCAATCAGCCCCAGCATTTT
TRBJ2-5 | TRBD2 | TRBV4-1 | . | CASSQLKTSGGAGKTQYF | TGCGCCAGCAGCCAACTCAAGACTAGCGGGGGGGCCGGGAAGACCCAGTACTTC
TRBJ1-2 | . | TRBV4-1 | once | CASSQVGTLGYTF | TGCGCCAGCAGCCAAGTGGGGACCTTAGGCTACACCTTC
TRBJ1-3 | . | TRBV19 | . | CASSQGNTIYF | TGTGCCAGTAGTCAGGGAAACACCATATATTTT
TRBJ2-3 | . | TRBV19 | . | CASSIMRGSTDTQYF | TGTGCCAGTAGTATAATGAGGGGTTCGACAGATACGCAGTATTTT
TRBJ2-1 | TRBD2 | TRBV6-6 | . | CASSYASLAGNNEQFF | TGTGCCAGCAGTTACGCTAGCCTAGCGGGGAACAATGAGCAGTTCTTC
TRBJ1-5 | TRBD1 | TRBV28 | . | CARNTGVSNQPQHF | TGTGCCAGGAACACAGGGGTCAGCAATCAGCCCCAGCATTTT
TRBJ2-2 | TRBD2 | TRBV7-2 | . | CASKLAGVNTGELFF | TGTGCCTCCAAACTAGCGGGGGTGAACACCGGGGAGCTGTTTTTT
TRBJ1-4 | . | TRBV19 | once | CASSMRSRSNEKLFF | TGTGCCAGTAGTATGAGGTCACGATCTAATGAAAAACTGTTTTTT
TRBJ1-2 | . | TRBV15 | . | CATSRDGTRLYGYTF | TGTGCCACCAGCAGAGATGGTACAAGGCTCTATGGCTACACCTTC
TRBJ1-2 | . | TRBV19 | . | CASSIRTDYGYTF | TGTGCCAGTAGTATCCGGACCGACTATGGCTACACCTTC
TRBJ1-4 | . | TRBV28 | . | CASSFEYASPNEKLFF | TGTGCCAGCAGTTTTGAATATGCCTCACCGAATGAAAAACTGTTTTTT
TRBJ2-2 | TRBD1 | TRBV7-2 | . | CASSLVTGVAGELFF | TGTGCCAGCAGCCTCGTGACAGGGGTGGCCGGGGAGCTGTTTTTT
TRBJ1-1 | . | TRBV7-8 | . | CASGRRNTEAFF | TGTGCCAGCGGACGGCGGAACACTGAAGCTTTCTTT
TRBJ2-3 | . | TRBV9 | . | CASSFGGQGYSTDTQYF | TGTGCCAGCAGCTTCGGGGGCCAAGGTTATAGCACAGATACGCAGTATTTT
TRBJ2-1 | . | TRBV30 | . | CAWSAQAGNEQFF | TGTGCCTGGAGTGCCCAGGCTGGCAATGAGCAGTTCTTC
TRBJ1-1 | TRBD1 | TRBV7-9 | . | CASSSQGANTEAFF | TGTGCCAGCAGCTCTCAGGGGGCTAACACTGAAGCTTTCTTT
TRBJ1-2 | . | TRBV6-1 | . | CASSGGGRGRSDYGYTF | TGTGCCAGCAGTGGGGGGGGCAGGGGACGCTCGGACTATGGCTACACCTTC
TRBJ1-5 | . | TRBV18 | once | CASSPTRDQPQHF | TGTGCCAGCTCACCAACCAGGGATCAGCCCCAGCATTTT
TRBJ2-1 | TRBD1 | TRBV5-6 | . | CASSFTGDEQFF | TGTGCCAGCAGCTTTACAGGGGATGAGCAGTTCTTC
TRBJ1-2 | . | TRBV7-2 | . | CASSPQGPYGYTF | TGTGCCAGCAGCCCTCAGGGTCCTTATGGCTACACCTTC
TRBJ2-5 | TRBD1 | TRBV7-2 | . | CASSSGQGAALQTQYF | TGTGCCAGCAGCTCAGGACAGGGGGCGGCCTTGCAGACCCAGTACTTC
TRBJ1-6 | . | TRBV4-1 | . | CASSQRQGSSYNSPLHF | TGCGCCAGCAGCCAACGCCAGGGTAGTTCCTATAATTCACCCCTCCACTTT
TRBJ1-1 | . | TRBV11-3 | once | CASSFGLLGEAFF | TGTGCCAGCAGCTTCGGGCTTCTCGGGGAAGCTTTCTTT
TRBJ1-1 | . | TRBV28 | . | CASILNTEAFF | TGTGCCAGCATCCTGAACACTGAAGCTTTCTTT
TRBJ2-3 | TRBD1 | TRBV7-2 | . | CASSPQPGTGSTDTQYF | TGTGCCAGCAGCCCGCAGCCCGGGACAGGTAGCACAGATACGCAGTATTTT
TRBJ1-6 | . | TRBV12-5 | few | CASGSKGSPLHF | TGTGCTAGTGGTTCTAAGGGATCACCCCTCCACTTT
TRBJ2-5 | . | TRBV6-1 | . | CASSEAGGFETQYF | TGTGCCAGCAGTGAAGCGGGGGGATTTGAGACCCAGTACTTC
TRBJ2-2 | TRBD1 | TRBV7-9 | . | CASSLSGQANTGELFF | TGTGCCAGCAGCTTAAGCGGACAGGCGAACACCGGGGAGCTGTTTTTT
TRBJ2-7 | . | TRBV11-2 | . | CAGSSAPTGAAYEQYF | TGTGCCGGCAGCTCTGCCCCAACAGGCGCGGCCTACGAGCAGTACTTC
TRBJ1-3 | . | TRBV5-6 | once | CASRDGLSGNTIYF | TGTGCCAGCAGGGACGGCCTCTCTGGAAACACCATATATTTT
TRBJ1-1 | . | TRBV7-8 | . | CASSLDGAREAFF | TGTGCCAGCAGCTTAGATGGGGCCCGAGAAGCTTTCTTT
TRBJ2-1 | TRBD1 | TRBV5-1 | . | CASSLIPGQGTNEQFF | TGCGCCAGCAGCTTGATCCCGGGACAGGGAACCAATGAGCAGTTCTTC
TRBJ2-1 | TRBD1 | TRBV2 | . | CASSEWGTGFNNEQFF | TGTGCCAGCAGTGAGTGGGGGACAGGGTTCAACAATGAGCAGTTCTTC
TRBJ2-1 | . | TRBV4-3 | . | CASSQLGRNNEQFF | TGCGCCAGCAGCCAACTAGGACGGAACAATGAGCAGTTCTTC
TRBJ2-7 | . | TRBV7-8 | . | CASSLASGGQYEQYF | TGTGCCAGCAGCTTAGCCTCCGGTGGGCAATACGAGCAGTACTTC
TRBJ2-5 | . | TRBV5-6 | . | CASSLAYNSKETQYF | TGTGCCAGCAGCTTGGCGTACAACAGCAAAGAGACCCAGTACTTC
TRBJ2-7 | TRBD2 | TRBV5-4 | . | CASSPSRGGRGYEQYF | TGTGCCAGCAGCCCCTCTCGGGGGGGCCGGGGCTACGAGCAGTACTTC
TRBJ1-1 | . | TRBV9 | . | CASSVGLTGTEAFF | TGTGCCAGCAGCGTGGGCCTTACGGGGACTGAAGCTTTCTTT
TRBJ2-3 | TRBD2 | TRBV7-3 | . | CASSLGLAGDTDTQYF | TGTGCCAGCAGCTTGGGACTAGCGGGGGACACAGATACGCAGTATTTT
TRBJ2-3 | TRBD2 | TRBV10-3 | . | CAISGSGGAFGTDTQYF | TGTGCCATCAGTGGTAGCGGGGGGGCTTTTGGAACAGATACGCAGTATTTT
TRBJ1-1 | TRBD1 | TRBV11-2 | . | CASSPQGGRTEAFF | TGTGCCAGCAGCCCACAGGGGGGTCGCACTGAAGCTTTCTTT
TRBJ2-3 | TRBD2 | TRBV19 | . | CASSGTSGPRDTQYF | TGTGCCAGTAGTGGTACTAGCGGGCCCCGGGATACGCAGTATTTT
TRBJ2-1 | TRBD2 | TRBV11-2 | few | CASSPQRGGLNEQFF | TGTGCCAGCAGCCCCCAGCGGGGGGGACTGAATGAGCAGTTCTTC
TRBJ2-5 | . | TRBV7-9 | once | CASSLAPAETQYF | TGTGCCAGCAGCTTGGCGCCAGCAGAGACCCAGTACTTC
TRBJ1-1 | TRBD1 | TRBV5-1 | few | CASSSAEGALAEAFF | TGCGCCAGCAGCTCCGCTGAGGGGGCTTTGGCTGAAGCTTTCTTT
TRBJ1-2 | . | TRBV5-5 | . | CASSLDDLFGNGYTF | TGTGCCAGCAGCTTGGACGACCTATTCGGGAATGGCTACACCTTC
TRBJ2-3 | . | TRBV4-2 | . | CASSQDLRGYTDTQYF | TGTGCCAGCAGCCAAGATCTCCGGGGGTACACAGATACGCAGTATTTT
TRBJ1-5 | . | TRBV6-5 | . | CASSYIGHQPQHF | TGTGCCAGCAGTTACATAGGCCATCAGCCCCAGCATTTT
TRBJ1-4 | . | TRBV11-2 | . | CASSSQATNEKLFF | TGTGCCAGCAGCTCCCAGGCAACTAATGAAAAACTGTTTTTT
TRBJ1-6 | . | TRBV28 | . | CASSLTPAQSPLHF | TGTGCCAGCAGTCTTACGCCGGCCCAGTCACCCCTCCACTTT
TRBJ2-7 | TRBD1 | TRBV28 | . | CASTQGQGHEQYF | TGTGCCAGCACTCAGGGACAGGGGCACGAGCAGTACTTC
TRBJ2-5 | TRBD2 | TRBV7-6 | . | CASSLEVSGGNPYQETQYF | TGTGCCAGCAGCTTAGAGGTTAGCGGGGGAAATCCGTACCAAGAGACCCAGTACTTC
TRBJ2-7 | TRBD1 | TRBV5-4 | once | CASSPGGTGGTYEQYF | TGTGCCAGCAGCCCCGGAGGGACAGGGGGGACCTACGAGCAGTACTTC
TRBJ2-5 | TRBD1 | TRBV5-1 | few | CASSSGQGASPRETQYF | TGCGCCAGCAGCTCGGGACAGGGGGCTTCCCCCAGAGAGACCCAGTACTTC